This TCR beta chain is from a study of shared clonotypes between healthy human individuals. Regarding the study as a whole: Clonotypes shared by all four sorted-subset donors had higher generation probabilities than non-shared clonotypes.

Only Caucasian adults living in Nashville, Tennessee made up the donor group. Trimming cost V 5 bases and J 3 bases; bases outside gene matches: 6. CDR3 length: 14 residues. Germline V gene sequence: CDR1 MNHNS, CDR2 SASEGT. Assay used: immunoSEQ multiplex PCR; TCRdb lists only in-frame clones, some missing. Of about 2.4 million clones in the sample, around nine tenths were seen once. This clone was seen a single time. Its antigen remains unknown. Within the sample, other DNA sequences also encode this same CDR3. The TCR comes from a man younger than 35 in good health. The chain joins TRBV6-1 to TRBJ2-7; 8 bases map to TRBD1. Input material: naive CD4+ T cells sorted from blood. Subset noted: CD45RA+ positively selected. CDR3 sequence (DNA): TGTGCCAGCAGTTCCGAACAGGGGGGCTACGAGCAGTACTTC. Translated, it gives CASSSEQGGYEQYF.